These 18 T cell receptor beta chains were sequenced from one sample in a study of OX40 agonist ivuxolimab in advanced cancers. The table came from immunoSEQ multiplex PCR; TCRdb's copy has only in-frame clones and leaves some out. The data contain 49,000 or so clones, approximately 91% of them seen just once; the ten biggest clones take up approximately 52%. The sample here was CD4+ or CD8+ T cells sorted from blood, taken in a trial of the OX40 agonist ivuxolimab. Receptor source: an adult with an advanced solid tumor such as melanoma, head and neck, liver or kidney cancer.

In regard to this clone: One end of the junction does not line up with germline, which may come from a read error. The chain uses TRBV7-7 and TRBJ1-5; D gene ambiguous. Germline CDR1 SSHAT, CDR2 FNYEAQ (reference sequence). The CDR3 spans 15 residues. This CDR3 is CASSLVQSGNQPQHF. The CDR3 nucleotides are TGTGCTAGCAGCTTAGTACAATCGGGCAATCAGCCCCAGCATTTT.

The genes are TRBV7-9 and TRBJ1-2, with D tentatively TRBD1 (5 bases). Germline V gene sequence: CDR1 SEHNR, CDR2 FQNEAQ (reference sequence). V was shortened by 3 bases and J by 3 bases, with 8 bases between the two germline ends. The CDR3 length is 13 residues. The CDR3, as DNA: TGTGCCAGCAGCTTCGGAGGGGACTATGGCTACACCTTC. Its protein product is CASSFGGDYGYTF.

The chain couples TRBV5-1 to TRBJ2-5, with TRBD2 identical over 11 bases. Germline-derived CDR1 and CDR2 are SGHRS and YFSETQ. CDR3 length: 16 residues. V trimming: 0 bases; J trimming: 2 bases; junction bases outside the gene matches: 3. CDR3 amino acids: CASSLGLAGGQETQYF. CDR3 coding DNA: TGCGCCAGCAGCTTGGGATTAGCGGGAGGGCAAGAGACCCAGTACTTC.

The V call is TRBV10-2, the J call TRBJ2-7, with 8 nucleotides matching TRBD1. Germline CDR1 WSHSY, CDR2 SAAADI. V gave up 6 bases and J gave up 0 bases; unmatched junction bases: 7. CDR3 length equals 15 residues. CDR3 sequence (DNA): TGCGCCAGCAGCCCCGACAGGGGCAACTCCTACGAGCAGTACTTC. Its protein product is CASSPDRGNSYEQYF.

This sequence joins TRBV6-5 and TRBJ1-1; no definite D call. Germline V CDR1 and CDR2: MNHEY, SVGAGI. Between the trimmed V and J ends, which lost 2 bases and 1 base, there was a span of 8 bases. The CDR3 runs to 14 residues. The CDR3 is CASSYLAGNTEAFF. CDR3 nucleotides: TGTGCCAGCAGTTACCTGGCAGGGAACACTGAAGCTTTCTTT.

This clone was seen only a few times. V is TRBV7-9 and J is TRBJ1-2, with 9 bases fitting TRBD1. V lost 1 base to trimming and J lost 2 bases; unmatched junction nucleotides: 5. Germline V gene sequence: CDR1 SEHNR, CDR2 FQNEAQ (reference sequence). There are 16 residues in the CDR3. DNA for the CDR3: TGTGCCAGCAGCTTAGACAGGGGGCGGTCAAACTATGGCTACACCTTC. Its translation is CASSLDRGRSNYGYTF.

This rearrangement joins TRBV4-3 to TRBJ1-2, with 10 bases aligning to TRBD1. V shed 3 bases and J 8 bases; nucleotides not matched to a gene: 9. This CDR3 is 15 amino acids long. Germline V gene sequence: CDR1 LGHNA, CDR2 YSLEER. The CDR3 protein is CASSHPGTGADGYTF. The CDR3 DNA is TGCGCCAGCAGCCACCCCGGGACAGGGGCGGACGGCTACACCTTC.

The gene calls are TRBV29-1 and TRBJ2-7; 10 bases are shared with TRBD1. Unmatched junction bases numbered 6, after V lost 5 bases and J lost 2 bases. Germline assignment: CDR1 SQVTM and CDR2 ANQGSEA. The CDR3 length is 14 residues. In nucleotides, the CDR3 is TGCAGCGTTAGAGGGACAGGGGATACCTACGAGCAGTACTTC. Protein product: CSVRGTGDTYEQYF.

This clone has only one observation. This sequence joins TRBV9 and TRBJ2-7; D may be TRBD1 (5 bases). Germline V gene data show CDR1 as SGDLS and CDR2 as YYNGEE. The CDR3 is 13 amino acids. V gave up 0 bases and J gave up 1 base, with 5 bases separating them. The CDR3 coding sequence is TGTGCCAGCAGCGTAGGACAGTCCTACGAGCAGTACTTC. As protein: CASSVGQSYEQYF.

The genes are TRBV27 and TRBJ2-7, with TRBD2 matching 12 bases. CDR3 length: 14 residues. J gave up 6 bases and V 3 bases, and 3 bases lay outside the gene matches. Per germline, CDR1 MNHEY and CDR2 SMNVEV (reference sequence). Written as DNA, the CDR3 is TGTGCCAGCAGTTTGACTAGCGGGAGTATCGAGCAGTACTTC. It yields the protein CASSLTSGSIEQYF.

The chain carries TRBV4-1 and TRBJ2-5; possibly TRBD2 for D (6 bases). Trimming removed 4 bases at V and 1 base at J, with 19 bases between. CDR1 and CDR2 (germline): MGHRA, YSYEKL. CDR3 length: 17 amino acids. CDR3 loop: CASSPNGAEGPQETQYF. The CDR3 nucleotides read TGCGCCAGCAGCCCTAACGGTGCGGAGGGTCCCCAAGAGACCCAGTACTTC.

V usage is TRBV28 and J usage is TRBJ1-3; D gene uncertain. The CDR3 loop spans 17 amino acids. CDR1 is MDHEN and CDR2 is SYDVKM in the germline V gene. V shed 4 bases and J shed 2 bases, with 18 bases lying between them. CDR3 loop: CASSSPTKPSAGNTIYF. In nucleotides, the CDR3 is TGTGCCAGCAGTTCGCCCACAAAGCCTTCGGCTGGAAACACCATATATTTT.

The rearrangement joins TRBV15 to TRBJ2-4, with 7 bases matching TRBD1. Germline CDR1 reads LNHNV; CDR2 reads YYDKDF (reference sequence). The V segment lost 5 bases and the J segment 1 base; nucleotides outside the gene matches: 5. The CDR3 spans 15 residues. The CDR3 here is CATSGTGVAKNIQYF. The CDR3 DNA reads TGTGCCACCAGCGGAACAGGGGTGGCCAAAAACATTCAGTACTTC. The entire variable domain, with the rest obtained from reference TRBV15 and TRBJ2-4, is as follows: DAMVIQNPRYQVTQFGKPVTLSCSQTLNHNVMYWYQQKSSQAPKLLFHYYDKDFNNEADTPDNFQSRRPNTSFCFLDIRSPGLGDTAMYLCATSGTGVAKNIQYFGAGTRLSVL.

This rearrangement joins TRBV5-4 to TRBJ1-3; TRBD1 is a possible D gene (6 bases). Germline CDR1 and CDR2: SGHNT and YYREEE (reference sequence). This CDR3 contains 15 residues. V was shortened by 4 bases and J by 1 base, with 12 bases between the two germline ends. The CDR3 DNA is TGTGCCAGCAGCCGTCAGGGGACGTCTGGAAACACCATATATTTT. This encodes CASSRQGTSGNTIYF.

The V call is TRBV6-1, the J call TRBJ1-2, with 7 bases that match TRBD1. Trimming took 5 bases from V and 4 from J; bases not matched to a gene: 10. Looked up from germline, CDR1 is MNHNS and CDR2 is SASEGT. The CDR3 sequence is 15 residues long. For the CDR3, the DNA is TGTGCCAGCAGTCAAATTGGAGGGGGCTTCTATGGCTACACCTTC. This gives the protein CASSQIGGGFYGYTF.

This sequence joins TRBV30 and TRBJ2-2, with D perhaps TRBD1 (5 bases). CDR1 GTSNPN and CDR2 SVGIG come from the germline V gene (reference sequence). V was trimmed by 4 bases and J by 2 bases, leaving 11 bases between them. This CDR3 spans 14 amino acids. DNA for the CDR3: TGTGCCTGGATAAGACAGAGTAACACCGGGGAGCTGTTTTTT. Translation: CAWIRQSNTGELFF.

CDR3 region: CASGLGQGAWLGAKNIQYF. The DNA of the CDR3 is TGTGCTAGTGGTTTGGGGCAGGGGGCTTGGTTGGGAGCCAAAAACATTCAGTACTTC. The rearrangement uses TRBV12-5 and TRBJ2-4; 8 positions agree with TRBD1. After removal of 1 base from V and 0 bases from J, the junction contained 11 bases not matched to a gene. CDR1 is LGHNT, CDR2 FRNRAP, per germline. This CDR3 is 19 amino acids long.

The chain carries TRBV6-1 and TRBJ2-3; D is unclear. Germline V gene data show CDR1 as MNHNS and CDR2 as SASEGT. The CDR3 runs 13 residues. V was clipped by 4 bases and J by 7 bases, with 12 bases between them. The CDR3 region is CASSAPSLNTQYF. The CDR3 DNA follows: TGTGCCAGCAGTGCCCCCTCTCTGAATACGCAGTATTTT.